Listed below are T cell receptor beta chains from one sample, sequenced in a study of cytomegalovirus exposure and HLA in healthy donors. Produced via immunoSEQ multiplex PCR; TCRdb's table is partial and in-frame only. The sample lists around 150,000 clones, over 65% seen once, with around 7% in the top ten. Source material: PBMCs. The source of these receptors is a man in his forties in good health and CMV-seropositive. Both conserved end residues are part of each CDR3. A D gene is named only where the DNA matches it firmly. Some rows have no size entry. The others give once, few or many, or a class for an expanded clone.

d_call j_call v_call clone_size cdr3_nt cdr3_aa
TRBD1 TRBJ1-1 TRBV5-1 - TGCGCCAGCGGTGAGGGGGCGCGGGGCGCTGAAGCTTTCTTT CASGEGARGAEAFF
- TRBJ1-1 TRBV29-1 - TGCAGCGCGCCAGGGCCGAAAGCTTTCTTT CSAPGPKAFF
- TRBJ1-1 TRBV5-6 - TGTGCCAGCAGCTTGGCCAGGTTGGGACAAACTGAAGCTTTCTTT CASSLARLGQTEAFF
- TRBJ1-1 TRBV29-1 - TGCAGCCCTGAGGTACAGGGTGTTCCTTTCTTT CSPEVQGVPFF
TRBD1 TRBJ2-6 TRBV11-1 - TGTGCCAGCAGCGCCCGGACAGGTGGGGTCGGGGGGGCCAACGTCCTGACTTTC CASSARTGGVGGANVLTF
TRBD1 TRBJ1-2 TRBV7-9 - TGTGCCAGCAGCTTAGTACTGCCCAGGGGGCAGCGCTACACCTTC CASSLVLPRGQRYTF
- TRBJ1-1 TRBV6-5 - TGTGCCAGCAGTTACTCGAGGGGGTCTCGCACTGAAGCTTTCTTT CASSYSRGSRTEAFF
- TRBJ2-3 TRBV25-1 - TGTGCCAGCAGTGAATATGCGGGTGTCACAGATACGCAGTATTTT CASSEYAGVTDTQYF
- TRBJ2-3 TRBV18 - TGTGCCAGCTCACCCCCGACAGATACGCAGTATTTT CASSPPTDTQYF
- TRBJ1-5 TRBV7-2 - TGTGCCAGCAGCTTAGAGTTAGCCGAGCCCCAGCATTTT CASSLELAEPQHF
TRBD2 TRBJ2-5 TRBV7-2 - TGTGCCAGCAGCTTAGCTTTCCCTAGCGGGGGCCGGGTCCAAGAGACCCAGTACTTC CASSLAFPSGGRVQETQYF
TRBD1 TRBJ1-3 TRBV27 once TGTGCCAGCAGTCCAGCCGGTAGAGGGGGCCCAGGAAACACCATATATTTT CASSPAGRGGPGNTIYF
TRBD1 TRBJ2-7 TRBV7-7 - TGTGCTAGCAGTCCCGGACAGGGGCCGAACTACGAGCAGTACTTC CASSPGQGPNYEQYF
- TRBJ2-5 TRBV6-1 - TGTGCCAGCAGCGGGACACGGTTCGGGGAGACCCAGTACTTC CASSGTRFGETQYF
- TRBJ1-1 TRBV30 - TGTGCCTGGAGGCAAGGGGGCACTGAAGCTTTCTTT CAWRQGGTEAFF
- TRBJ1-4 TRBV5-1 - TGCGCCAGCGCCCGGGACTTGGGCGAAAAACTGTTTTTT CASARDLGEKLFF